This record concerns one T cell receptor (beta chain) sequence. This clonotype was observed a few times. Which antigen it targets is not known. No base quality information exists; no much larger clone differs at one position. V and J are truncated by 5 bases and 4 bases respectively, leaving an intervening sequence of 9 bases. Including cysteine and phenylalanine, the CDR3 has 13 amino acids. Only the CDR3 DNA is retained, 39 bases long and in frame from the first base. As encoded in the germline V gene (reference sequence), CDR1 is MNHEY while CDR2 is SMNVEV. The sample's treatment or condition label is to be understood as: allogeneic hematopoietic cell transplantation with graft depleted of TCRalphabeta T cells and CD19 B cells. Transplant recipients were children who received TCRalphabeta/CD19-depleted allogeneic hematopoietic cell grafts. The data were taken from a study of T-cell reconstitution after alpha-beta-depleted transplantation in children (dated by TCRdb to about 2016). Background on the whole study: Using TCR repertoire profiling, the study followed T-cell immune reconstitution in a quantitative way in children after TCRalphabeta/CD19-depleted allogeneic hematopoietic cell transplantation.

Libraries were made using PCR. The sample was run on an Illumina HiSeq 2500. To normalize quantification of the TCRbeta repertoire, the TCR libraries were built with molecular barcoding that relied on unique molecular identifiers. In-frame beta chains were kept once TCRdb had trimmed the public reads at Q25 with fastp and called clones with MiXCR. Each entry merges the rows of one CDR3 protein and shows their most common DNA and genes. The sample data list some 290,000 distinct CDR3 sequences, and roughly 21% of these were observed just once. Jointly, the top ten make up approximately 10% of the sample. The investigation overall reported the following: The high TCRbeta diversity at day 60 in some patients was ascribed to recipient T cells and intrathymic progenitors that had survived conditioning. The apparently early alphabetaT-cell count recovery about two months after transplant was reportedly dependent on only several hundred rapidly expanded clones derived from non-depleted graft cells. The frequencies of hyperexpanded clones fell over the following months, and after one year, T-cell counts and TCRbeta diversity were mostly attributed to newly produced T cells.

The clonotype comes from a male patient aged 5 to 17 who had a stem cell transplant for acute lymphoblastic leukemia, so the T cells may come from the graft donor. The V gene is TRBV27 and the J gene is TRBJ1-5; TRBD1 is a possible D gene, resting on 5 matching bases. The sequencing used PBMCs, mostly from graft donor cells, collected 180 days after TCRalphabeta/CD19-depleted stem cell transplant. The CDR3 protein: CASSQKGNQPQHF. The sequenced DNA: TGTGCCAGCAGTCAGAAGGGGAATCAGCCCCAGCATTTT.